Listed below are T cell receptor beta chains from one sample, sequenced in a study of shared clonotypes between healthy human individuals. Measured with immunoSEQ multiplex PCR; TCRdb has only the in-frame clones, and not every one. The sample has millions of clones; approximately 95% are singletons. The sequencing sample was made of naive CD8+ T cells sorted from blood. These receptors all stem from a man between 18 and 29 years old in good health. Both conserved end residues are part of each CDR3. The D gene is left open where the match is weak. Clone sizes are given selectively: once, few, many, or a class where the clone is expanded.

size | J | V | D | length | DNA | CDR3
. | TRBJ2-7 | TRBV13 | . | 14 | TGTGCCAGCAGCCCGGGACCAAGCTCAACCGAGCAGTACTTC | CASSPGPSSTEQYF
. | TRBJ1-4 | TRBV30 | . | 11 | TGTGCCTGGAGTGTGGGTGAAAAACTGTTTTTT | CAWSVGEKLFF
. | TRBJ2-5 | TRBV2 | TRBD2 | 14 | TGTGCCAGCAAACTAGCGGGACTCCAAGAGACCCAGTACTTC | CASKLAGLQETQYF
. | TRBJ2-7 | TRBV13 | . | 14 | TGTGCCAGCAGCTTCCATACTAGCTCCTACGAGCAGTACTTC | CASSFHTSSYEQYF
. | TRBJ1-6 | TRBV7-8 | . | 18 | TGTGCCAGCAGCTTAGGAGGACGGTCCCTTTCAGATAATTCACCCCTCCACTTT | CASSLGGRSLSDNSPLHF
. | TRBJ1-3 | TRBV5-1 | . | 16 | TGCGCCAGCAGCTTGGACGCGGGGGGATCTGGAAACACCATATATTTT | CASSLDAGGSGNTIYF
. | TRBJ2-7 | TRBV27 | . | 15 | TGTGCCAGCAGTGTTATTCCGGGACAAGACTACGAGCAGTACTTC | CASSVIPGQDYEQYF
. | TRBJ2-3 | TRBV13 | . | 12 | TGTGCCAGCAGCTTAGATGGAGATACGCAGTATTTT | CASSLDGDTQYF
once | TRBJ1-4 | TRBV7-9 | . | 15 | TGTGCCAGCAGCTCCCAGAACTCTCTGGATGAAAAACTGTTTTTT | CASSSQNSLDEKLFF
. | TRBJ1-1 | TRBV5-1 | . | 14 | TGCGCCAGCAGCTTGTGGGTCAGGGAAACTGAAGCTTTCTTT | CASSLWVRETEAFF
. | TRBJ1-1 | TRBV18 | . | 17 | TGTGCCAGCTCACCACGGGATACATTGCGGGTTTTAGCTGAAGCTTTCTTT | CASSPRDTLRVLAEAFF
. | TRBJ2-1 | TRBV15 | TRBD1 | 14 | TGTGCCACCGAACAGGGGTTGGGCAACAATGAGCAGTTCTTC | CATEQGLGNNEQFF
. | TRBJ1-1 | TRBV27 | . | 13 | TGTGCCAGCAGTACTGTTTTCGGCACTGAAGCTTTCTTT | CASSTVFGTEAFF
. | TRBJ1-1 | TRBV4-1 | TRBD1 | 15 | TGCGCCAGCAGCCCGACAGGGCACGAGGACACTGAAGCTTTCTTT | CASSPTGHEDTEAFF
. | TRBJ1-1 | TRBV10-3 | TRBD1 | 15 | TGTGCCATCAGTGATCCACAGGGGGCGCAAACTGAAGCTTTCTTT | CAISDPQGAQTEAFF
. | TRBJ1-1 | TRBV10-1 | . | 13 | TGCGCCAGCAGTGAGGGGCCGGGGACTGAAGCTTTCTTT | CASSEGPGTEAFF
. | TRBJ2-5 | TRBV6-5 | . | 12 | TGTGCCAGCAGTTACAACGGGGAGACCCAGTACTTC | CASSYNGETQYF
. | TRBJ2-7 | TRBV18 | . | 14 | TGTGCCAGCTCACCACCTCGTAGGGTATACGAGCAGTACTTC | CASSPPRRVYEQYF
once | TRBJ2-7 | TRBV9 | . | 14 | TGTGCCAGCAGCGTAGTTCCTGGTTCCTACGAGCAGTACTTC | CASSVVPGSYEQYF
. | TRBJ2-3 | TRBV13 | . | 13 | TGTGCCAGCAGCCCTCAGGTATGGGATACGCAGTATTTT | CASSPQVWDTQYF
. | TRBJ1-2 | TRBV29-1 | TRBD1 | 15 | TGCAGCGTTGAATGGACAGGGATCCCTAACTATGGCTACACCTTC | CSVEWTGIPNYGYTF
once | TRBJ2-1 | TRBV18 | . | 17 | TGTGCCAGCTCACCCAGGGGGGGACTGAGCTCCTACAATGAGCAGTTCTTC | CASSPRGGLSSYNEQFF
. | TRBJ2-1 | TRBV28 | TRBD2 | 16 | TGTGCCAGCAGTTTAGGTCTAGCGGGAGCTCATAATGAGCAGTTCTTC | CASSLGLAGAHNEQFF
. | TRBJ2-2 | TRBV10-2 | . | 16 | TGCGCCAGCAATCCGACCGGGACTTTAAACACCGGGGAGCTGTTTTTT | CASNPTGTLNTGELFF
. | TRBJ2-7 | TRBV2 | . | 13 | TGTGCCAGTGGGCCAGACAGCTCCTACGAGCAGTACTTC | CASGPDSSYEQYF
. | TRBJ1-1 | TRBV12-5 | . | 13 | TGTGCTAGTGGTGCAACAGAGAACACTGAAGCTTTCTTT | CASGATENTEAFF
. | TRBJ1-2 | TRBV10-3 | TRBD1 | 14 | TGTGCCATCAGTGAGTCACAGGGGGGAGATGGCTACACCTTC | CAISESQGGDGYTF
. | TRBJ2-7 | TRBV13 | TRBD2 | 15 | TGTGCCAGCAGCCCCCTTAGCGGGAGTCTCAACGAGCAGTACTTC | CASSPLSGSLNEQYF